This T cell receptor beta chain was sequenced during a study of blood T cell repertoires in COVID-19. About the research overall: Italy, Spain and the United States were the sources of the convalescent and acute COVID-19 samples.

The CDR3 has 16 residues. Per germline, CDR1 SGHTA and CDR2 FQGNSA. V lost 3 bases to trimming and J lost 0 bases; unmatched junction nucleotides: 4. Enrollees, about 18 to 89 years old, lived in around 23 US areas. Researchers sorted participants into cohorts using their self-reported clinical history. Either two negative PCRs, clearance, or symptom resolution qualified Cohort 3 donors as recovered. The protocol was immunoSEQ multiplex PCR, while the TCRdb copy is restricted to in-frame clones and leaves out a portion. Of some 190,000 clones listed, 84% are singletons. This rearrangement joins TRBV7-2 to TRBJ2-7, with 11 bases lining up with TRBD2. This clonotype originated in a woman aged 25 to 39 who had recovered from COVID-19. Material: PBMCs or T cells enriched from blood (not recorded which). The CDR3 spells CASSFAGTSGSYEQYF. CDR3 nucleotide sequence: TGTGCCAGCAGCTTCGCCGGGACTAGCGGCTCCTACGAGCAGTACTTC.